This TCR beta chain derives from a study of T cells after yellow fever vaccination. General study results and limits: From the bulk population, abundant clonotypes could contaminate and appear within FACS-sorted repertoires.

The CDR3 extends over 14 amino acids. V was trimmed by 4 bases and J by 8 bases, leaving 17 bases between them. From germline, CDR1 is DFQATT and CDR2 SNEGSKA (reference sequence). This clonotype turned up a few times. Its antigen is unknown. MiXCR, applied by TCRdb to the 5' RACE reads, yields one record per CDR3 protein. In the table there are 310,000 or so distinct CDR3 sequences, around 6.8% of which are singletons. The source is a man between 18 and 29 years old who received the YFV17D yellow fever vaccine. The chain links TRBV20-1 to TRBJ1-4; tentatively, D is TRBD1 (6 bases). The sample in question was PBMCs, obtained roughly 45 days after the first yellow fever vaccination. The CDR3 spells CSAILPGVYEKLFF. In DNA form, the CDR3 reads TGCAGTGCTATCCTCCCAGGGGTTTACGAAAAACTGTTTTTT.